This T cell receptor beta chain was sequenced during a study of cytomegalovirus exposure and HLA in healthy donors. The V segment lost 4 bases and the J segment 2 bases; nucleotides outside the gene matches: 3. Germline values: CDR1 MDHEN, CDR2 SYDVKM. The length of the CDR3 is 14 residues. Use of 60 Vbeta and 13 Jbeta primers characterized the PCR. Some clones are missing from TCRdb's copy, which holds only in-frame ones; the method was immunoSEQ multiplex PCR. The repertoire holds 150,000 to 200,000 clones, with more than 70% as singletons. The rearrangement links TRBV28 to TRBJ2-5, with 8 bases lining up with TRBD2. The sequencing sample was made of PBMCs. This receptor was obtained from a male donor in good health and CMV-seronegative. CDR3 region: CASSSSGGQETQYF. The DNA for the CDR3 is TGTGCCAGCAGTTCGAGCGGGGGACAAGAGACCCAGTACTTC.